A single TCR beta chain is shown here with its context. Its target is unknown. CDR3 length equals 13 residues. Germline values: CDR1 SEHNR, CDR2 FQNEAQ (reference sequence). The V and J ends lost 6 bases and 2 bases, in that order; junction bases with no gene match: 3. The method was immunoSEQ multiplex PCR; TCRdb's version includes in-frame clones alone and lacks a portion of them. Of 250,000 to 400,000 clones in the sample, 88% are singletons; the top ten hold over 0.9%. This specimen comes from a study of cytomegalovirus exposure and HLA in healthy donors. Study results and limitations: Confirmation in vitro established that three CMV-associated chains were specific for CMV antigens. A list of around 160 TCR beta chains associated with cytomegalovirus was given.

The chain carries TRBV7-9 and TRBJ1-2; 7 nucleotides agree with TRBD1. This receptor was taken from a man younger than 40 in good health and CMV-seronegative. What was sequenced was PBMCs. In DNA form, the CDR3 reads TGTGCCAGCAGGGCGACAGGGAACTATGGCTACACCTTC. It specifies CASRATGNYGYTF.